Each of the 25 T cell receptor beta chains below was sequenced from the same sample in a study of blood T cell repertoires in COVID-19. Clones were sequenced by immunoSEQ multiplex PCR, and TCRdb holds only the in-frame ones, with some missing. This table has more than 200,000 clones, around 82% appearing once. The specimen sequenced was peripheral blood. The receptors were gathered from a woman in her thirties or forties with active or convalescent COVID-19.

Here the CDR3 reads CATSGRTGQAGELFF. CDR3 DNA: TGTGCCACCAGCGGGCGGACAGGGCAGGCCGGGGAGCTGTTTTTT. This chain uses TRBV15 with TRBJ2-2; 8 nucleotides line up with TRBD1. The germline CDR1 and CDR2 sequences are LNHNV and YYDKDF (reference sequence). The CDR3 extends over 15 amino acids. V shed 5 bases, J shed 6 bases, and the junction held 8 bases outside the gene matches.

The CDR3 loop reads CAWSRTGTNTEAFF. CDR3 bases: TGTGCCTGGTCAAGGACAGGGACTAACACTGAAGCTTTCTTT. This chain joins TRBV30 and TRBJ1-1; 8 positions agree with TRBD1. The CDR3 length is 14 residues. V was clipped by 5 bases and J by 2 bases; unmatched bases: 7. Germline CDR1 and CDR2: GTSNPN and SVGIG (reference sequence).

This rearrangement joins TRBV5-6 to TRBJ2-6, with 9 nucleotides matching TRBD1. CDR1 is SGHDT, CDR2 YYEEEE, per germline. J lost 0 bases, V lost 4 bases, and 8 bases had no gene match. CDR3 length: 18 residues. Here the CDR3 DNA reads TGTGCCAGCAGCACCACCGGGACAGGGTACTCTGGGGCCAACGTCCTGACTTTC. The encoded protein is CASSTTGTGYSGANVLTF.

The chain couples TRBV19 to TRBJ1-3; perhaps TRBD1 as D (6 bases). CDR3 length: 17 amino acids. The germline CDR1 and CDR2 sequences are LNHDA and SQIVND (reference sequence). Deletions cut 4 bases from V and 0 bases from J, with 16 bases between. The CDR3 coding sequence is TGTGCCAGTAGTAATGCAGGGGATACAAGCTCTGGAAACACCATATATTTT. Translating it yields CASSNAGDTSSGNTIYF.

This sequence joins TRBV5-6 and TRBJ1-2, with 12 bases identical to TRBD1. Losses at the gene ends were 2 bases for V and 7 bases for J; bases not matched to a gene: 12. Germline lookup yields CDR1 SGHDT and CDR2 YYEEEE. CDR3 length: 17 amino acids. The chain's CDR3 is CASSLDLRDRGRRGYTF. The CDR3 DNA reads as TGTGCCAGCAGCTTAGACCTCCGGGACAGGGGGCGCCGTGGCTACACCTTC.

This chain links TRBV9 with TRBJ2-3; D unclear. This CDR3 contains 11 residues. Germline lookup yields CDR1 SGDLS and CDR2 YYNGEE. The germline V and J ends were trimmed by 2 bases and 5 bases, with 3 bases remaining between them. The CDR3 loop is CASSVRDTQYF. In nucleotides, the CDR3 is TGTGCCAGCAGCGTCAGAGATACGCAGTATTTT.

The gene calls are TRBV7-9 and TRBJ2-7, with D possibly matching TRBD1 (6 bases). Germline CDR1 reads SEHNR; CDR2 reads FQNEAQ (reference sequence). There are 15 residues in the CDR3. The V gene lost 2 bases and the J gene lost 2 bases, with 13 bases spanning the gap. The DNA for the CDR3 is TGTGCCAGCAGCTTACCCTCAGGGGCGACCTACGAGCAGTACTTC. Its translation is CASSLPSGATYEQYF.

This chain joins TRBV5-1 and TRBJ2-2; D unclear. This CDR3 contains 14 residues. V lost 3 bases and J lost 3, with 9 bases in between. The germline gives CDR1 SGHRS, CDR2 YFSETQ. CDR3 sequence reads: CASSSGVDTGELFF. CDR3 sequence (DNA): TGCGCCAGCAGCTCGGGTGTAGACACCGGGGAGCTGTTTTTT.

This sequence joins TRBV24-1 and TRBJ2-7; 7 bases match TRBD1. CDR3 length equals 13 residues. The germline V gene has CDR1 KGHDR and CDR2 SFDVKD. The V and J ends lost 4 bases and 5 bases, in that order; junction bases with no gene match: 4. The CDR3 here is CATSDDDRDEQYF. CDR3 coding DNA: TGTGCCACCAGTGACGACGACAGGGACGAGCAGTACTTC.

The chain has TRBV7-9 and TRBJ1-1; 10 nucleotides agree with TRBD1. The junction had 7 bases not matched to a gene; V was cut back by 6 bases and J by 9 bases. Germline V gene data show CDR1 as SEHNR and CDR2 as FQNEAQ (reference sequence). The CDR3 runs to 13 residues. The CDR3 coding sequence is TGTGCCAGCAGACCAGACAGGGGGCTGCAAGCTTTCTTT. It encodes CASRPDRGLQAFF.

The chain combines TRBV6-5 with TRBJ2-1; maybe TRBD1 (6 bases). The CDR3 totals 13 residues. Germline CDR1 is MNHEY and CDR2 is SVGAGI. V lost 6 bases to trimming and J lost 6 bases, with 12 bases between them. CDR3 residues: CASSETGLNEQFF. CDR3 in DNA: TGTGCCAGCAGCGAGACAGGACTCAATGAGCAGTTCTTC.

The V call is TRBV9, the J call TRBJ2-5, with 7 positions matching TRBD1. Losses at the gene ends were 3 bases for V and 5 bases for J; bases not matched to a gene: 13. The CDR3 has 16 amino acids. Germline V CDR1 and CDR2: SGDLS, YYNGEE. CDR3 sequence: CASSAGQSTQGETQYF. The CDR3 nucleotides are TGTGCCAGCAGCGCCGGACAGAGCACACAGGGGGAGACCCAGTACTTC.

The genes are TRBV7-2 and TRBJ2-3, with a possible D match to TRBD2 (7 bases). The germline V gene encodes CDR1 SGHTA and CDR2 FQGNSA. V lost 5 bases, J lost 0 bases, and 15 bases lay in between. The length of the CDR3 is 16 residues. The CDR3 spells CASSPRGGGSTDTQYF. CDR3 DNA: TGTGCCAGCAGCCCGAGGGGGGGCGGGAGCACAGATACGCAGTATTTT. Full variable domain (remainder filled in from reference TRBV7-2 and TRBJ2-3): GAGVSQSPSNKVTEKGKDVELRCDPISGHTALYWYRQSLGQGLEFLIYFQGNSAPDKSGLPSDRFSAERTGGSVSTLTIQRTQQEDSAVYLCASSPRGGGSTDTQYFGPGTRLTVL.

CDR3 bases: TGTGCCTGGGCCTTTGGCAGAGAGACCCAGTACTTC. It translates to CAWAFGRETQYF. The chain is built from TRBV30 and TRBJ2-5; no clear D gene. The V gene lost 5 bases and the J gene lost 4 bases, with 11 bases spanning the gap. Germline assignment: CDR1 GTSNPN and CDR2 SVGIG (reference sequence). The CDR3 contains 12 residues.

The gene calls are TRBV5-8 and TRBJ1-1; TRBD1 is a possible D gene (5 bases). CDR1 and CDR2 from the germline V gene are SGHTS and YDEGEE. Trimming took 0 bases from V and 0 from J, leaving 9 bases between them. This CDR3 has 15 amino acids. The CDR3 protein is CASSLGQNMNTEAFF. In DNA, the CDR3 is TGTGCCAGCAGCTTGGGACAGAACATGAACACTGAAGCTTTCTTT.

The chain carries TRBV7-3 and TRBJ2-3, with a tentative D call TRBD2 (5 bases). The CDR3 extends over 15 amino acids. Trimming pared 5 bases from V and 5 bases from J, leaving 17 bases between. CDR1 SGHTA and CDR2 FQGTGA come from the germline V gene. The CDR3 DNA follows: TGTGCCAGCAGCCGTCTCGGGGAGTCATTAGATACGCAGTATTTT. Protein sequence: CASSRLGESLDTQYF.

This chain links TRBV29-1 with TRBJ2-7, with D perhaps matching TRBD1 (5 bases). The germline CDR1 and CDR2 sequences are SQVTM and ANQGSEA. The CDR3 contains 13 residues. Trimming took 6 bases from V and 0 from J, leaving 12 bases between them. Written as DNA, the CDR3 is TGCAGCGTCCGACAGTTTGACTCCTACGAGCAGTACTTC. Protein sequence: CSVRQFDSYEQYF.

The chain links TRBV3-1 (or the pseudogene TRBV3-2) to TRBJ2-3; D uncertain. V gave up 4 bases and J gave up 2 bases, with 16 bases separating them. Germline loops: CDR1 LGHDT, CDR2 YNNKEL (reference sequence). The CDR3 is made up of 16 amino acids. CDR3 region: CASSPHVGELTDTQYF. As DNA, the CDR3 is TGTGCCAGCAGCCCCCATGTGGGCGAACTCACAGATACGCAGTATTTT.

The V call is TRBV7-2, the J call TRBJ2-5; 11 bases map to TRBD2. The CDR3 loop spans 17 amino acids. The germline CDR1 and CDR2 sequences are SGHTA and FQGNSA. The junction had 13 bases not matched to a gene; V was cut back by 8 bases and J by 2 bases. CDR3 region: CASGSSGGARAQETQYF. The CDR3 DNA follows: TGTGCCAGCGGGAGTAGCGGGGGGGCAAGGGCGCAAGAGACCCAGTACTTC.

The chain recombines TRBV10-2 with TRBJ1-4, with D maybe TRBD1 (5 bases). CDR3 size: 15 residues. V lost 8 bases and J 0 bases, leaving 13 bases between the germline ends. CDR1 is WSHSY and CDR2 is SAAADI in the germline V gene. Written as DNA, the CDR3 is TGCGCCAGCGGCCAGGGTCTTGCAACTAATGAAAAACTGTTTTTT. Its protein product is CASGQGLATNEKLFF.

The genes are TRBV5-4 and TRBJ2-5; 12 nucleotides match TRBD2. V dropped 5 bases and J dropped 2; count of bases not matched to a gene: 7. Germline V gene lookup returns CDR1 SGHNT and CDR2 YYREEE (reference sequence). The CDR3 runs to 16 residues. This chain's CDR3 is CASRATSGSPQETQYF. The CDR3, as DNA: TGTGCCAGCAGGGCGACTAGCGGGAGTCCGCAAGAGACCCAGTACTTC.

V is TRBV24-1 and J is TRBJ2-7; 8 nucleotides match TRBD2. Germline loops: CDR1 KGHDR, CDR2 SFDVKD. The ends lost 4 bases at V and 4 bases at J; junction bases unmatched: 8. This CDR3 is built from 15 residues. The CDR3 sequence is CATSEASGSSYEQYF. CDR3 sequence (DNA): TGTGCCACCAGTGAGGCAAGCGGGAGCTCTTACGAGCAGTACTTC.

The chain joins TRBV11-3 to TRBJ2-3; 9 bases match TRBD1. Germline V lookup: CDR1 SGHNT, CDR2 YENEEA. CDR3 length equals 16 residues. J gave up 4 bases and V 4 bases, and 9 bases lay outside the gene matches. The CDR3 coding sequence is TGTGCCAGCAGCTACCCACGGGACAGGGATTCAGATACGCAGTATTTT. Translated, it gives CASSYPRDRDSDTQYF. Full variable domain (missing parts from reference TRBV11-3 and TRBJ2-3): EAGVVQSPRYKIIEKKQPVAFWCNPISGHNTLYWYLQNLGQGPELLIRYENEEAVDDSQLPKDRFSAERLKGVDSTLKIQPAELGDSAVYLCASSYPRDRDSDTQYFGPGTRLTVL.

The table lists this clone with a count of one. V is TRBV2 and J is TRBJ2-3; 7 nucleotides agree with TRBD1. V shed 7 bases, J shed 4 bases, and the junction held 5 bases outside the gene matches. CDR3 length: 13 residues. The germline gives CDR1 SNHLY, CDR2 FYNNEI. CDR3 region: CASKRTGADTQYF. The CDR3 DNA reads TGTGCCAGCAAGAGGACAGGAGCAGATACGCAGTATTTT.

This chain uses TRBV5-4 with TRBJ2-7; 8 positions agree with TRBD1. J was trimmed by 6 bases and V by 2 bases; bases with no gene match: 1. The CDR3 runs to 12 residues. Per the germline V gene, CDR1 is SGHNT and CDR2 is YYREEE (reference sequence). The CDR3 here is CASSFTGGEQYF. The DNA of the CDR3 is TGTGCCAGCAGCTTTACAGGGGGCGAGCAGTACTTC.